What follows are 26 T cell receptor beta chains derived from one specimen sequenced in a study of cytomegalovirus exposure and HLA in healthy donors. PCR employed 60 Vbeta and 13 Jbeta primers. Data came from immunoSEQ multiplex PCR; TCRdb stores just in-frame clones and leaves some out. The table lists 150,000 to 200,000 clones, roughly three quarters of them singletons, with roughly 4.5% in the top ten. Specimen: PBMCs. The receptors were sampled from a man between 18 and 35 years old in good health and CMV-seropositive.

This clone has a handful of counts. This chain uses TRBV28 with TRBJ1-5; D is perhaps TRBD1 (5 bases). The V and J ends lost 8 bases and 6 bases respectively, with 14 bases between them. There are 13 residues in the CDR3. CDR1 is MDHEN and CDR2 is SYDVKM in the germline V gene. The CDR3 sequence is CASHAGPRQPQHF. The CDR3 coding sequence is TGTGCCAGCCATGCGGGACCTCGTCAGCCCCAGCATTTT.

This sequence joins TRBV28 and TRBJ2-2, with TRBD1 matching 7 bases. V lost 5 bases to trimming and J lost 7 bases; unmatched junction nucleotides: 10. Germline values: CDR1 MDHEN, CDR2 SYDVKM. This CDR3 is built from 15 residues. The CDR3 DNA reads as TGTGCCAGCAGTCGACCGGGACAGCAAAACGGGGAGCTGTTTTTT. It encodes CASSRPGQQNGELFF.

The V call is TRBV6-1, the J call TRBJ2-3; no definite D call. The germline CDR1 and CDR2 sequences are MNHNS and SASEGT. This CDR3 comprises 11 residues. V was pared by 7 bases and J by 4 bases, with 6 bases between. CDR3 nucleotide sequence: TGTGCCAGCACCTTCTCAGATACGCAGTATTTT. Amino acid sequence: CASTFSDTQYF.

The genes are TRBV9 and TRBJ2-5, with 8 bases identical to TRBD2. This CDR3 region has 17 residues. V lost 4 bases and J lost 0; bases outside the gene matches: 11. The germline gives CDR1 SGDLS, CDR2 YYNGEE. CDR3 DNA: TGTGCCAGCAGCCCTGGGACTAGGAGAGGGTACCAAGAGACCCAGTACTTC. It translates to CASSPGTRRGYQETQYF.

This clone was found a few times. The CDR3 loop is CASSLPSTETQYF. In DNA, the CDR3 is TGTGCCAGCAGCCTCCCTAGCACAGAGACCCAGTACTTC. This chain uses TRBV11-2 with TRBJ2-5, with D possibly TRBD2 on 5 matching bases. The CDR3 length is 13 residues. Germline CDR1 reads SGHAT; CDR2 reads FQNNGV. Trimming pared 5 bases from V and 4 bases from J, leaving 11 bases between.

This clone was detected a few times. CDR3 coding DNA: TGTGCCAGCAGTCCCGGAGCGGGAGAGACAGATACGCAGTATTTT. Its translation: CASSPGAGETDTQYF. The V gene is TRBV6-4, the J gene TRBJ2-3, with TRBD2 matching over 8 bases. J lost 3 bases, V lost 5 bases, and 7 bases had no gene match. The CDR3 contains 15 residues. Looked up from germline, CDR1 is MRHNA and CDR2 is SNTAGT.

The CDR3 sequence is CASSFGEQFYTF. The CDR3 DNA reads TGTGCCAGCAGCTTCGGCGAACAGTTCTACACCTTC. V is TRBV7-9 and J is TRBJ1-2, with no clear D. Trimming stripped 3 bases from V and 10 bases from J, with 12 bases between. There are 12 residues in the CDR3. CDR1 is SEHNR and CDR2 is FQNEAQ in the germline V gene (reference sequence).

This chain joins TRBV30 and TRBJ1-5; a weak D match, TRBD1 (5 bases). Between the trimmed V and J ends, which lost 5 bases and 7 bases, there was a span of 15 bases. Germline CDR1 and CDR2: GTSNPN and SVGIG (reference sequence). The CDR3 loop spans 13 amino acids. For the CDR3, the DNA is TGTGCCTGGGACCAGGGAAGGGGACAGCCCCAGCATTTT. This codes for CAWDQGRGQPQHF.

This clone was seen only a few times. The rearrangement links TRBV5-6 to TRBJ1-6; TRBD1 might be the D (6 bases). Looked up from germline, CDR1 is SGHDT and CDR2 is YYEEEE. Trimming removed 4 bases from V and 7 bases from J, with 12 bases in between. The CDR3 covers 14 residues. The CDR3 DNA is TGTGCCAGCAGCCCCGGGACACCAAATTCACCCCTCCACTTT. The encoded protein is CASSPGTPNSPLHF.

This clone was counted a few times. The V call is TRBV7-8, the J call TRBJ2-2, with 7 bases that match TRBD2. This CDR3 is 15 amino acids long. The V gene's germline CDR1 is SGHVS and CDR2 FQNEAQ. V was pared by 3 bases and J by 3 bases, with 4 bases of the junction left unmatched. CDR3 amino acids: CASSFEAGYTGELFF. CDR3 DNA sequence: TGTGCCAGCAGCTTCGAAGCGGGGTACACCGGGGAGCTGTTTTTT.

The chain uses TRBV7-9 and TRBJ2-1; 8 nucleotides align to TRBD2. CDR1 SEHNR and CDR2 FQNEAQ come from the germline V gene (reference sequence). The J segment lost 6 bases and the V segment lost 4 bases, leaving 11 bases of the junction unmatched. The CDR3 totals 16 residues. The CDR3 loop reads CASSSDLTSESNEQFF. CDR3 DNA sequence: TGTGCCAGCAGCTCGGATTTGACTAGCGAAAGCAATGAGCAGTTCTTC.

This clone was seen just once. This chain joins TRBV25-1 and TRBJ1-4; no clear D gene. The V and J ends lost 2 bases and 2 bases respectively, with 15 bases between them. There are 17 residues in the CDR3. CDR1 MGHDK and CDR2 SYGVNS come from the germline V gene. The CDR3 protein is CASSERESGGTNEKLFF. The CDR3 DNA reads TGTGCCAGCAGTGAACGGGAAAGCGGAGGTACTAATGAAAAACTGTTTTTT.

The chain is built from TRBV2 and TRBJ2-3, with 7 bases lining up with TRBD2. The V segment lost 6 bases and the J segment 5 bases; nucleotides outside the gene matches: 8. Germline-derived CDR1 and CDR2 are SNHLY and FYNNEI. The CDR3 covers 14 residues. In DNA form, the CDR3 reads TGTGCCAGCAGCGCCCTTACGGGAGGAGATACGCAGTATTTT. The encoded protein is CASSALTGGDTQYF. Using reference TRBV2 and TRBJ2-3 for the parts outside the CDR3, the full variable domain is EPEVTQTPSHQVTQMGQEVILRCVPISNHLYFYWYRQILGQKVEFLVSFYNNEISEKSEIFDDQFSVERPDGSNFTLKIRSTKLEDSAMYFCASSALTGGDTQYFGPGTRLTVL.

This clone was recorded only once. V is TRBV7-9 and J is TRBJ1-1; D not resolved. V gave up 5 bases and J gave up 4 bases, with 14 bases separating them. The CDR3 sequence is 14 residues long. The V gene's germline CDR1 is SEHNR and CDR2 FQNEAQ (reference sequence). CDR3 loop: CASSPGMGSTEAFF. In DNA, the CDR3 is TGTGCCAGCAGCCCTGGTATGGGGAGCACTGAAGCTTTCTTT.

V usage is TRBV27 and J usage is TRBJ2-1; D not resolved. V was cut by 5 bases and J by 2 bases, with 16 bases left in between. CDR1 is MNHEY and CDR2 is SMNVEV in the germline V gene (reference sequence). The CDR3 consists of 16 residues. This CDR3 reads CASSAPALGPYNEQFF. The CDR3 nucleotides are TGTGCCAGCAGTGCACCGGCCTTGGGCCCCTACAATGAGCAGTTCTTC.

The CDR3: CASRRIQGDTEAFF. For the CDR3, the DNA is TGCGCCAGCAGACGTATACAGGGAGACACTGAAGCTTTCTTT. V and J are TRBV5-1 and TRBJ1-1; possibly TRBD1 for D (6 bases). The CDR3 has 14 residues. Germline V gene data show CDR1 as SGHRS and CDR2 as YFSETQ. The V end lost 5 bases, the J end lost 3 bases, and 14 bases lay between the germline ends.

Regarding this clone: Other DNA sequences in the same sample also yield this CDR3. The chain joins TRBV4-1 to TRBJ2-7; 10 bases are shared with TRBD1. The CDR3 is 14 amino acids. Unmatched junction bases numbered 3, after V lost 1 base and J lost 6 bases. In germline, CDR1 is MGHRA, CDR2 YSYEKL. The CDR3 spells CASSQGTGGGEQYV. DNA for the CDR3: TGCGCCAGCAGCCAAGGGACAGGGGGTGGCGAGCAGTACGTC.

This clone was counted a few times. The chain joins TRBV6-5 to TRBJ1-3; the D is unclear. CDR1 and CDR2 (germline): MNHEY, SVGAGI. Trimming stripped 0 bases from V and 2 bases from J, with 11 bases between. The CDR3 is made up of 16 amino acids. In DNA form, the CDR3 reads TGTGCCAGCAGTTACTCCCTGGCAGGCGCTGGAAACACCATATATTTT. It encodes CASSYSLAGAGNTIYF.

The genes are TRBV5-1 and TRBJ1-2; 7 bases match TRBD1. Germline V CDR1 and CDR2: SGHRS, YFSETQ. Germline trimming cut 4 bases from V and 5 bases from J; bases unmatched to any gene: 20. This CDR3 region has 18 residues. CDR3 sequence (DNA): TGCGCCAGCAGCCCGAAACCAAACGTTGACAGGGCTTTTTATGGCTACACCTTC. This translates into CASSPKPNVDRAFYGYTF.

The V and J genes are TRBV5-6 and TRBJ2-5; 7 bases fit TRBD2. CDR1 is SGHDT and CDR2 is YYEEEE in the germline V gene. The CDR3 spans 16 residues. V shed 2 bases, J shed 5 bases, and the junction held 12 bases outside the gene matches. CDR3 DNA sequence: TGTGCCAGCAGCTTTCCTGACGGGGGAGCGGGGGAGACCCAGTACTTC. As protein: CASSFPDGGAGETQYF. Filled out from reference TRBV5-6 and TRBJ2-5, the complete variable domain reads DAGVTQSPTHLIKTRGQQVTLRCSPKSGHDTVSWYQQALGQGPQFIFQYYEEEERQRGNFPDRFSGHQFPNYSSELNVNALLLGDSALYLCASSFPDGGAGETQYFGPGTRLLVL.

The V gene is TRBV4-1, the J gene TRBJ2-5; D is possibly TRBD1 (5 bases). Germline CDR1 is MGHRA and CDR2 is YSYEKL. The CDR3 loop spans 16 amino acids. V was trimmed by 0 bases and J by 1 base, leaving 12 bases between them. The DNA for the CDR3 is TGCGCCAGCAGCCAAGATGGGCACCAGGGCCAAGAGACCCAGTACTTC. Translated: CASSQDGHQGQETQYF.

The chain is built from TRBV19 and TRBJ1-5; TRBD1 is a possible D gene (6 bases). This CDR3 contains 16 residues. Germline loops: CDR1 LNHDA, CDR2 SQIVND (reference sequence). V dropped 10 bases and J dropped 3 bases, with 22 bases sitting between them. The CDR3 is CATQLGWGGPNQPQHF. The CDR3 nucleotides read TGTGCCACCCAGTTAGGGTGGGGGGGGCCCAATCAGCCCCAGCATTTT.

This clone was recorded once. This rearrangement joins TRBV25-1 to TRBJ2-1, with 10 nucleotides matching TRBD2. This CDR3 has 17 amino acids. CDR1 and CDR2 (germline): MGHDK, SYGVNS. The trim removed 0 bases at V and 8 bases at J, leaving 10 bases unmatched. The CDR3 nucleotides read TGTGCCAGCAGTGAATATTTCCCTAGCGGGAGAACAGATGAGCAGTTCTTC. This translates into CASSEYFPSGRTDEQFF.

The rearrangement uses TRBV4-1 and TRBJ1-4, with 11 bases aligning to TRBD1. This CDR3 is 15 amino acids long. V shed 5 bases and J 12 bases; nucleotides not matched to a gene: 11. Germline V gene lookup returns CDR1 MGHRA and CDR2 YSYEKL. The CDR3 bases are TGCGCCAGCAGCTCTCACCGGGACAGGGGGATGGAACTGTTTTTT. This encodes CASSSHRDRGMELFF.

The chain employs TRBV28 and TRBJ1-2, with D possibly being TRBD1 (5 bases). CDR1 and CDR2 from the germline V gene are MDHEN and SYDVKM. The CDR3 has 14 amino acids. V was shortened by 4 bases and J by 4 bases, with 13 bases between the two germline ends. The CDR3 region is CASSWGEGIYGYTF. The CDR3 DNA is TGTGCCAGCAGTTGGGGGGAAGGTATCTATGGCTACACCTTC.

The V and J genes are TRBV29-1 and TRBJ1-2; a possible D gene is TRBD1 (5 bases). From germline, CDR1 is SQVTM and CDR2 ANQGSEA. Trimming took 4 bases from V and 5 from J, leaving 8 bases between them. The CDR3 has 11 residues. CDR3 coding DNA: TGCAGCGTTGGGGGGGATTATGGCTACACCTTC. Its translation: CSVGGDYGYTF.